This T cell receptor (beta chain) was documented in a study of Ad26.COV2.S vaccination and SARS-CoV-2 variants. Worth noting for this clone: Additional DNA sequences in this sample encode the identical CDR3.

Treatment in this sample: about 20 received Ad26.COV2.S at low or high dose, single or two shots; about 5 received placebo; per-sample allocation not given. The samples date from day 63 after the first vaccine or placebo injection. Sequenced by immunoSEQ multiplex PCR; TCRdb stores in-frame clones only, minus some. The data show 300,000 to 400,000 clones, with just over 85% seen just once and more than 1.5% held by the top ten. The CDR3 has 13 residues. Germline trimming cut 3 bases from V and 2 bases from J; bases unmatched to any gene: 0. Per the germline V gene, CDR1 is LNHDA and CDR2 is SQIVND (reference sequence).

The receptor was derived from a person between 18 and 60 years old who received the Ad26.COV2.S COVID-19 vaccine or a placebo. The source material was peripheral blood, sampled in a trial of Ad26.COV2.S vaccine versus placebo. The J gene is TRBJ1-2, the V gene TRBV19, with 7 bases fitting TRBD1. The CDR3 loop is CASSMTGNYGYTF. CDR3 coding DNA: TGTGCCAGTAGTATGACAGGGAACTATGGCTACACCTTC.